This TCR beta chain stems from a study of T cell responses to AZD1222 COVID-19 vaccine. Study-wide results and caveats: Once two AZD1222 doses were given, Spike-specific TCR breadth and depth went up. The donor group comprised mostly white British people and more females; the analysis possibly underestimated clonal diversity. At baseline, seropositivity was found in only a handful of AZD1222 recipients.

Method: immunoSEQ multiplex PCR; TCRdb's copy keeps in-frame clones and lacks some. Of over 100,000 clones listed, about nine tenths are singletons. Notes on this clone: Antigen unknown.

V gave up 2 bases and J gave up 15 bases; unmatched junction bases: 13. The germline V gene has CDR1 WNHNN and CDR2 SYGVQD (reference sequence). The CDR3 consists of 15 residues. The TCR originated in an adult in good health. The gene calls are TRBV10-1 and TRBJ2-1; TRBD2 matches 10 bases. The sequenced sample was peripheral blood, obtained on day 0 of AZD1222 vaccination. The CDR3 DNA sequence: TGCGCCAGCAGTGAGAACCCTTATTCAGGGACTAGCGCGTTCTTC. It encodes CASSENPYSGTSAFF.